What follows are 18 T cell receptor beta chains derived from one specimen sequenced in a study of cytomegalovirus exposure and HLA in healthy donors (dated by TCRdb to the late 2010s). The library was made by the immunoSEQ multiplex PCR assay. The multiplex PCR relied on a mix of 60 forward primers for TCR Vbeta segments and 13 reverse primers for TCR Jbeta segments. TCRdb took over this immuneACCESS table, retaining in-frame rearrangements with V and J assigned. Such tables are incomplete; in checked studies, under half of the missing clones stem from an unresolved V gene, and the remainder is unexplained. This sample gives about 190,000 clones in total; roughly 75% of them show up just once. The ten largest clones add up to under 5% of the sample. Sequencing used PBMCs. The source of these receptors is a man younger than 40 in good health and CMV-seropositive.

This chain connects TRBV7-3 to TRBJ2-1, with a possible D match to TRBD1 (5 bases). V lost 1 base, J lost 7 bases, and 17 bases lay in between. The CDR3 consists of 16 residues. Germline V gene data show CDR1 as SGHTA and CDR2 as FQGTGA. CDR3 coding DNA: TGTGCCAGCAGCTTAAGTGGGCACAGGACGAATAATGAGCAGTTCTTC. As protein: CASSLSGHRTNNEQFF.

This clone was seen just once. V is TRBV30 and J is TRBJ2-2; possible D gene TRBD2, 6 bases. The germline gives CDR1 GTSNPN, CDR2 SVGIG (reference sequence). The CDR3 length is 13 residues. Trimming pared 0 bases from V and 6 bases from J, leaving 8 bases between. CDR3 sequence (DNA): TGTGCCTGGAGTGTGGGGGAGGCCGGGGAGCTGTTTTTT. Its protein is CAWSVGEAGELFF. Based on the CDR3 plus reference TRBV30 and TRBJ2-2, the full variable domain is SQTIHQWPATLVQPVGSPLSLECTVEGTSNPNLYWYRQAAGRGLQLLFYSVGIGQISSEVPQNLSASRPQDRQFILSSKKLLLSDSGFYLCAWSVGEAGELFFGEGSRLTVL.

J is TRBJ2-2 and V is TRBV9, with 11 bases identical to TRBD1. V lost 4 bases to trimming and J lost 4 bases; unmatched junction nucleotides: 6. Germline CDR1 and CDR2: SGDLS and YYNGEE. This CDR3 contains 16 residues. The CDR3 is CASSNGQGAVTGELFF. CDR3 coding DNA: TGTGCCAGCAGCAACGGACAGGGGGCGGTCACCGGGGAGCTGTTTTTT.

This clone appeared a few times. This chain links TRBV7-2 with TRBJ1-1; D unclear. Trimming left V 1 base short and J 11 bases short, with 11 bases between. The CDR3 is 12 residues long. The V gene's germline CDR1 is SGHTA and CDR2 FQGNSA. The CDR3 DNA follows: TGTGCCAGCAGCTTAGGCGAGACTCGGGCTTTCTTT. Its translation: CASSLGETRAFF.

The CDR3 DNA follows: TGTGCCACCAGCATAGCCAGGGAGGCAATCGAGCAGTACTTC. Its protein product is CATSIAREAIEQYF. The chain links TRBV15 to TRBJ2-7, with a weak D call TRBD2 (6 bases). Germline V gene sequence: CDR1 LNHNV, CDR2 YYDKDF (reference sequence). V lost 4 bases and J lost 6, with 16 bases in between. There are 14 residues in the CDR3.

This chain links TRBV6-5 with TRBJ2-5, with D possibly being TRBD2 (6 bases). The better agreement between TRBJ2-7 and the DNA end casts doubt on the J call. The CDR3 extends over 14 amino acids. The V gene's germline CDR1 is MNHEY and CDR2 SVGAGI. CDR3 coding DNA: TGTGCCAGCAGTCGGCGGGACGGCCCCTACGAGCAGTACTTC. Encoded protein: CASSRRDGPYEQYF.

V usage is TRBV27 and J usage is TRBJ2-5, with a weak D call TRBD2 (5 bases). The CDR3 consists of 13 residues. V dropped 2 bases and J dropped 4 bases, with 8 bases sitting between them. CDR1 and CDR2 (germline): MNHEY, SMNVEV (reference sequence). The CDR3 region has the DNA TGTGCCAGCAGTTTACGGGAAGTAGAGACCCAGTACTTC. Protein: CASSLREVETQYF.

This clone was seen more than once but under ten times. Sequence at one end of the junction differs from germline and may be a read error. The chain carries TRBV7-2 and TRBJ1-2; no reliable D call. Germline assignment: CDR1 SGHTA and CDR2 FQGNSA. CDR3 length: 14 amino acids. The CDR3 bases are TGTGCCAGCAGTTTAGCAGCATACTCCTATGGCTACACCTTC. Protein sequence: CASSLAAYSYGYTF.

This sequence joins TRBV7-3 and TRBJ2-1; the match to TRBD2 covers 11 bases. The germline V gene encodes CDR1 SGHTA and CDR2 FQGTGA. The CDR3 is made up of 15 amino acids. The junction had 9 bases not matched to a gene; V was cut back by 6 bases and J by 8 bases. CDR3 DNA: TGTGCCAGCAGTCAGGGACTAGCGGACGTAGATGAGCAGTTCTTC. Translating it yields CASSQGLADVDEQFF.

The chain uses TRBV5-1 and TRBJ1-2, with 7 bases lining up with TRBD1. This CDR3 contains 15 residues. Germline CDR1 and CDR2: SGHRS and YFSETQ. J was trimmed by 1 base and V by 0 bases; bases with no gene match: 3. CDR3 nucleotides: TGCGCCAGCAGCTTGGCGGACAGGATTAACTATGGCTACACCTTC. Encoded protein: CASSLADRINYGYTF.

This clone has only a few counts. This chain uses TRBV21-1 with TRBJ2-7; TRBD1, the D gene given by the table, was not confirmed from the DNA. TRBV21-1 is a known pseudogene. This CDR3 has 17 amino acids. The CDR3 nucleotides are TGTGCCAGCATCTCCGGGACACCCAAAGGGGATCCCTACGAGCAGTACTTC. Protein sequence: CASISGTPKGDPYEQYF.

The chain employs TRBV4-1 and TRBJ2-7, with TRBD1 identical over 12 bases. The CDR3 loop spans 14 amino acids. Trimming took 6 bases from V and 6 from J; bases not matched to a gene: 6. Germline lookup yields CDR1 MGHRA and CDR2 YSYEKL. The DNA for the CDR3 is TGCGCCAGCAGGGGGACAGGGGGCTTTGGCGAGCAGTACTTC. Encoded protein: CASRGTGGFGEQYF.

The sample holds a few counts of this clone. The V gene is TRBV4-1, the J gene TRBJ2-7; D uncertain. V dropped 0 bases and J dropped 0 bases, with 6 bases sitting between them. Germline CDR1 and CDR2: MGHRA and YSYEKL. CDR3 length equals 14 residues. CDR3 nucleotides: TGCGCCAGCAGCCAAGAGTGGAGCTCCTACGAGCAGTACTTC. Protein: CASSQEWSSYEQYF.

The chain recombines TRBV15 with TRBJ2-1; 10 positions agree with TRBD2. V gave up 1 base and J gave up 8 bases; unmatched junction bases: 8. This CDR3 contains 16 residues. Looked up from germline, CDR1 is LNHNV and CDR2 is YYDKDF (reference sequence). The CDR3: CATSRGGAGGPHEQFF. DNA for the CDR3: TGTGCCACCAGCAGAGGGGGAGCGGGAGGGCCACATGAGCAGTTCTTC. The variable domain in full, completed from reference TRBV15 and TRBJ2-1, reads DAMVIQNPRYQVTQFGKPVTLSCSQTLNHNVMYWYQQKSSQAPKLLFHYYDKDFNNEADTPDNFQSRRPNTSFCFLDIRSPGLGDTAMYLCATSRGGAGGPHEQFFGPGTRLTVL.

The chain recombines TRBV7-2 with TRBJ2-4; TRBD2 matches 9 bases. Germline CDR1 is SGHTA and CDR2 is FQGNSA. There are 16 residues in the CDR3. With 1 base clipped from V and 9 bases from J, the junction kept 10 bases outside the gene matches. CDR3 DNA: TGTGCCAGCAGCTTAGTCGGGCGCCGCGGGGGGGGCATTCAGTACTTC. Protein sequence: CASSLVGRRGGGIQYF.

V and J are TRBV7-2 and TRBJ1-5; D possibly corresponds to TRBD1 (6 bases). This CDR3 is built from 16 residues. The V gene lost 0 bases and the J gene lost 2 bases, with 11 bases spanning the gap. Germline V gives CDR1 SGHTA, CDR2 FQGNSA. The CDR3 nucleotides read TGTGCCAGCAGCTTAGCGGGTTCAGGGGGCAATCAGCCCCAGCATTTT. It encodes CASSLAGSGGNQPQHF.

This clone showed up just a few times. The CDR3 DNA sequence: TGTGCCAGCAGGAGCTCGGCAGGACTATTCTATGGCTACACCTTC. Translation gives CASRSSAGLFYGYTF. V is TRBV27 and J is TRBJ1-2; no definite D call. The CDR3 extends over 15 amino acids. Germline V gene data show CDR1 as MNHEY and CDR2 as SMNVEV (reference sequence). Trimming pared 6 bases from V and 4 bases from J, leaving 18 bases between.

CDR3 region: CASNSRANTGELFF. The CDR3 coding sequence is TGTGCCAGCAACTCGAGGGCGAACACCGGGGAGCTGTTTTTT. The rearrangement uses TRBV27 and TRBJ2-2; possible D gene TRBD2, 5 bases. CDR1 is MNHEY and CDR2 is SMNVEV in the germline V gene (reference sequence). With 7 bases removed from V and 0 bases from J, the gap between germline ends came to 9 bases. This CDR3 spans 14 amino acids.